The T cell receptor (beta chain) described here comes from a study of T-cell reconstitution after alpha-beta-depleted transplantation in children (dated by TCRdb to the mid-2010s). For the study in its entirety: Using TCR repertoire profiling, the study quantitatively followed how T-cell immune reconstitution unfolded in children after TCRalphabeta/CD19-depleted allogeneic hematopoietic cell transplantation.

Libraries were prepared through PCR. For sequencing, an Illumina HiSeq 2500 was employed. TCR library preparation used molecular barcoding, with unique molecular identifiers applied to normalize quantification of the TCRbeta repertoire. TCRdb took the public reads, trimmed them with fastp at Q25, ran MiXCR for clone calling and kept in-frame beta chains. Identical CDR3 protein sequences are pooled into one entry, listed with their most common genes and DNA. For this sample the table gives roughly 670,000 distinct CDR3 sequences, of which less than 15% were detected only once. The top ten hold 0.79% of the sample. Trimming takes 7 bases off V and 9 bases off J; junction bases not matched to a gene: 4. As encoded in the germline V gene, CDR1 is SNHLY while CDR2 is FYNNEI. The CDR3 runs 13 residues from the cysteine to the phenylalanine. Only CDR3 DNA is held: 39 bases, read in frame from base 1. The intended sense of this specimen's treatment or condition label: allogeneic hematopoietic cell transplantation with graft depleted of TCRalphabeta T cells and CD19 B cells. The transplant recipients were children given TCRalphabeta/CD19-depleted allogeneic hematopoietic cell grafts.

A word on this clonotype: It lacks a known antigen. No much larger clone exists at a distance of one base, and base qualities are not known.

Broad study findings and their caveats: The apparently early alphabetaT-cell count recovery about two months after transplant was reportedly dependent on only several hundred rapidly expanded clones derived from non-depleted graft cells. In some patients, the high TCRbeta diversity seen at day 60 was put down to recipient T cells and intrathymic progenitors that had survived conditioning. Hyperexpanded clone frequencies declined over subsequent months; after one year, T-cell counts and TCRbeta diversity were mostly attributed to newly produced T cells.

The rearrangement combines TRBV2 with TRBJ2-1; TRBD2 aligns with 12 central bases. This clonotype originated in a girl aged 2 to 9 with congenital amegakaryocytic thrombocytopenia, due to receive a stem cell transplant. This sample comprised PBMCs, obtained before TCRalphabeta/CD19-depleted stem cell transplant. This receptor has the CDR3 CASKLAGGGEQFF. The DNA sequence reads TGTGCCAGCAAACTAGCGGGAGGCGGTGAGCAGTTCTTC.